This T cell receptor beta chain was found in a study of response to subunit inactivated influenza vaccine. Points from the study as a whole: Authors suggested few new T cells are recruited by each seasonal influenza vaccination.

Points on this clonotype: Antigen: not known.

One entry per CDR3 protein results from TCRdb running MiXCR on the RT-PCR reads. The sample records hundreds of thousands of distinct CDR3 sequences, around 13% being singletons. The origin of this receptor is a man aged 50-59 years who received an inactivated influenza vaccine. The sequencing used PBMCs from blood, collected around 14 days before vaccination.

The CDR3 nucleotides are TGTGCCAGCAGTTACGCGGGACAGGGGGGCGACGAGCAGTACTTC. It encodes CASSYAGQGGDEQYF. The chain combines TRBV6-5 with TRBJ2-7, with 11 bases lining up with TRBD1. With V trimmed by 2 bases and J by 5 bases, 5 bases remained unmatched. The CDR3 extends over 15 amino acids. CDR1 MNHEY and CDR2 SVGAGI come from the germline V gene.